This T cell receptor (beta chain) is drawn from a study of blood T cell repertoires in COVID-19. The CDR3 loop spans 11 amino acids. The germline V gene has CDR1 LNHDA and CDR2 SQIVND (reference sequence). Trimming at V came to 8 bases and at J to 11 bases, leaving 4 bases not matched to a gene. Per the authors' pipeline: Estimation of nucleated cell counts relied on the amplification of reference gene primers. The protocol was immunoSEQ multiplex PCR, while the TCRdb copy is restricted to in-frame clones and leaves out a portion. From that table come the V and J calls and clone size; the DNA was used to work out D and trimming. The sample consists of roughly 200,000 clones, about 86% of them appearing once. Participants, roughly 18 to 100 years old, spanned fewer than 25 US areas. Cohort placement rested on clinical history that participants reported themselves.

This clonotype was sampled from a woman in her 40s with acute COVID-19. Sequenced: PBMCs or T cells enriched from blood (not recorded which). The chain combines TRBV19 with TRBJ2-3, with 10 bases identical to TRBD1. The CDR3 DNA sequence: TGTGCCAGTCTAGGGACAGGGGAGCAGTATTTT. It yields the protein CASLGTGEQYF.